This TCR beta chain was observed in a study of human T cells and chemical hapten exposure. Via MiXCR, TCRdb re-called the RACE reads, giving one row per CDR3 protein. The sample shows about 89,000 distinct CDR3 sequences, roughly 11% of them seen only once. Time point noted: patch test 2, 6 weeks after DPC sensitization. Treatment reported: therapeutic diphenylcyclopropenone sensitization with weekly scalp DPC. This clonotype came up many times. V was pared by 5 bases and J by 2 bases, with 12 bases between. The germline gives CDR1 ENHRY, CDR2 SYGVKD. The CDR3 runs 14 residues. This clonotype was sampled from a man aged 35 to 55 with alopecia areata. Some clones in this sample may be carry-over from other donors' samples. The chain uses TRBV10-3 and TRBJ1-2; D remains ambiguous. The input for sequencing was whole blood, taken in connection with sensitization to the hapten diphenylcyclopropenone (DPC). The CDR3: CAISREGGNYGYTF. CDR3 bases: TGTGCCATCAGTCGAGAGGGAGGGAACTATGGCTACACCTTC.